This T cell receptor (beta chain) stems from a study of early T cells in non-severe SARS-CoV-2 infection. As for the study in general: Unsorted whole-blood RNA was sequenced in bulk, leaving chains unpaired. Study results and limitations: CD4 and private specificities were missed by VDJdb matching, which favored anti-spike CD8 responses.

Individual cDNA molecules each received unique molecular identifiers attached to them. A single record per CDR3 protein comes from TCRdb applying MiXCR to the 5' RACE reads. There are some 77,000 distinct CDR3 sequences in the sample; 8.5% to 10% occur only once, and 4.8% lies in the top ten. The table lists this clonotype with many counts. The antigen is unknown. Sequenced sample: whole blood. The TCR sequence derives from an adult who was a healthcare worker with PCR-confirmed SARS-CoV-2 infection or an uninfected control (not recorded which).

The CDR3 here is CATSRGLTGELFF. The CDR3 DNA reads TGTGCCACCAGCAGGGGGCTGACCGGGGAGCTGTTTTTT. This chain uses TRBV15 with TRBJ2-2; possibly TRBD1 for D (5 bases). Germline lookup yields CDR1 LNHNV and CDR2 YYDKDF (reference sequence). V dropped 3 bases and J dropped 5 bases, with 7 bases sitting between them. The CDR3 spans 13 residues.